This TCR beta chain was recorded in a study of blood T cell repertoires in COVID-19. Using immunoSEQ multiplex PCR, the repertoire was profiled, and TCRdb retains in-frame clones only, with some absent. Of just under 150,000 clones listed, about 85% were seen once; the top ten hold 2% to 3%. This clone was counted only a few times. The receptor comes from a human donor with acute or convalescent COVID-19. The donor label of this sample is uncertain. The sample was peripheral blood.

This CDR3 reads CASSLAGTENQPQHF. In nucleotides, the CDR3 is TGTGCCAGCAGCTTAGCAGGGACAGAAAATCAGCCCCAGCATTTT. The chain joins TRBV7-9 to TRBJ1-5; TRBD1 aligns across 7 bases. CDR1 is SEHNR and CDR2 is FQNEAQ in the germline V gene (reference sequence). The CDR3 is made up of 15 amino acids. Losses at the gene ends were 0 bases for V and 4 bases for J; bases not matched to a gene: 3.